This T cell receptor beta chain stems from a study of blood T cells in healthy people across ages. This CDR3 is 13 amino acids long. CDR1 and CDR2 from the germline V gene are SGHRS and YFSETQ. V lost 3 bases, J lost 5 bases, and 11 bases lay in between. Study-level findings and limits: In older individuals, TCR beta diversity per million T cells was lower, falling roughly linearly with age. More naive CD4+ cells and higher diversity marked long-lived donors relative to aged donors.

The use of a sample-barcoded 5' primer and a J-beta primer mix characterized a second PCR of about 6 to 11 cycles. TCRdb passed the 5' RACE reads through MiXCR, listing each CDR3 protein once. The repertoire includes roughly 680,000 distinct CDR3 sequences, more than 20% of them detected once, and roughly 3.6% sits in the top ten. This clonotype was seen ten or more times. Its specificity is not known. Input material: blood. The receptor was derived from a man in his 70s in good health. The chain is built from TRBV5-1 and TRBJ2-5; D unresolved. CDR3 protein: CASSSRPRETQYF. The CDR3 bases are TGCGCCAGCAGCTCCCGTCCCCGGGAGACCCAGTACTTC.